The 12 T cell receptor beta chains reported below all come from one sample, sequenced in a study of blood T cell repertoires in COVID-19. TCRdb keeps only in-frame clones here, not all; method: immunoSEQ multiplex PCR. Of about 220,000 clones listed, 75% to 90% are singletons. Sequenced sample: PBMCs or T cells enriched from blood (not recorded which). The receptors come from a woman aged 40 to 50 with acute COVID-19.

The chain carries TRBV3-1 (or the pseudogene TRBV3-2) and TRBJ1-5, with 7 positions matching TRBD1. Germline lookup yields CDR1 LGHDT and CDR2 YNNKEL (reference sequence). This CDR3 comprises 15 residues. J gave up 5 bases and V 3 bases, and 7 bases lay outside the gene matches. The CDR3 bases are TGTGCCAGCAGCCATTACGGGCAGGGGGATCAGCCCCAGCATTTT. Residues: CASSHYGQGDQPQHF.

The chain links TRBV18 to TRBJ1-2, with D maybe TRBD1 (6 bases). This CDR3 contains 14 residues. Germline V gene sequence: CDR1 KGHSH, CDR2 LQKENI. Trimming shortened V by 3 bases and J by 7 bases, and 15 bases separated the two germline ends. CDR3 coding DNA: TGTGCCAGCTCACCCGGAGCCCTAGGGGGTGGCTACACCTTC. Its translation: CASSPGALGGGYTF.

CDR3 protein: CASSLEDSSYGYTF. As DNA, the CDR3 is TGTGCCAGCAGCTTAGAGGACAGCAGCTATGGCTACACCTTC. The chain links TRBV11-1 to TRBJ1-2; D might be TRBD1 (6 bases). CDR1 and CDR2 (germline): SGHAT, FQDESV (reference sequence). There are 14 residues in the CDR3. V shed 1 base and J shed 4 bases, with 10 bases lying between them.

This clone was recorded only once. The chain is built from TRBV12-5 and TRBJ1-5; TRBD1 aligns across 9 bases. Trimming took 5 bases from V and 2 from J; bases not matched to a gene: 7. This CDR3 contains 16 residues. The germline V gene encodes CDR1 LGHNT and CDR2 FRNRAP. Written as DNA, the CDR3 is TGTGCTAGTGGTCTCATAACAGGGGGCGGCAATCAGCCCCAGCATTTT. It encodes CASGLITGGGNQPQHF. Using reference TRBV12-5 and TRBJ1-5 for the parts outside the CDR3, the full variable domain is DARVTQTPRHKVTEMGQEVTMRCQPILGHNTVFWYRQTMMQGLELLAYFRNRAPLDDSGMPKDRFSAEMPDATLATLKIQPSEPRDSAVYFCASGLITGGGNQPQHFGDGTRLSIL.

This clone was detected only a few times. This chain uses TRBV10-3 with TRBJ2-1, with D possibly TRBD2 on 6 matching bases. CDR1 is ENHRY and CDR2 is SYGVKD in the germline V gene. The CDR3 is 12 residues long. Trimming removed 2 bases at V and 12 bases at J, with 11 bases between. In nucleotides, the CDR3 is TGTGCCATCAGTGAGGCGGGGCAGGGGCAGTTCTTC. Translation gives CAISEAGQGQFF.

The V and J genes are TRBV18 and TRBJ1-1, with TRBD1 identical over 8 bases. CDR1 is KGHSH, CDR2 LQKENI, per germline. The CDR3 is made up of 13 amino acids. After removal of 6 bases from V and 10 bases from J, the junction contained 10 bases not matched to a gene. CDR3 in amino acids: CASSTSTGVTAFF. DNA for the CDR3: TGTGCCAGCTCCACTTCGACAGGGGTTACAGCTTTCTTT.

V and J are TRBV9 and TRBJ2-3; the D is unclear. Deletions cut 4 bases from V and 5 bases from J, with 8 bases between. CDR3 size: 12 residues. Per germline, CDR1 SGDLS and CDR2 YYNGEE. The CDR3 sequence: CASSRDKDTQYF. The CDR3 nucleotides read TGTGCCAGCAGCCGAGACAAAGATACGCAGTATTTT. Full variable domain (remainder filled in from reference TRBV9 and TRBJ2-3): DSGVTQTPKHLITATGQRVTLRCSPRSGDLSVYWYQQSLDQGLQFLIQYYNGEERAKGNILERFSAQQFPDLHSELNLSSLELGDSALYFCASSRDKDTQYFGPGTRLTVL.

The chain joins TRBV5-1 to TRBJ1-1; no definite D call. Trimming took 4 bases from V and 0 from J, leaving 13 bases between them. Germline assignment: CDR1 SGHRS and CDR2 YFSETQ. This CDR3 has 15 residues. CDR3 sequence reads: CASSIRPGLNTEAFF. CDR3 DNA sequence: TGCGCCAGCAGCATAAGGCCCGGGTTGAACACTGAAGCTTTCTTT.

In the case of this clone: Other DNA sequences in this specimen translate into the identical CDR3. In DNA form, the CDR3 reads TGTGCCAGCAGCGTATCCGGGAACACTGAAGCTTTCTTT. Translating gives CASSVSGNTEAFF. The chain couples TRBV9 to TRBJ1-1; unclear D gene. Germline CDR1 and CDR2: SGDLS and YYNGEE. The germline V and J ends were trimmed by 1 base and 1 base, with 5 bases remaining between them. This CDR3 contains 13 residues.

The chain has TRBV20-1 and TRBJ2-1; the D gene is possibly TRBD1 (6 bases). V was pared by 5 bases and J by 8 bases, with 10 bases between. In germline, CDR1 is DFQATT, CDR2 SNEGSKA (reference sequence). The CDR3 covers 11 residues. The CDR3 DNA sequence: TGCAGTGCTCGTCAGGGGTATGAGCAGTTCTTC. It specifies CSARQGYEQFF.

The rearrangement links TRBV5-6 to TRBJ1-5; TRBD1 agrees at 8 bases. J was trimmed by 0 bases and V by 7 bases; bases with no gene match: 6. The CDR3 is made up of 15 amino acids. Germline loops: CDR1 SGHDT, CDR2 YYEEEE. The CDR3 is CASHRTGYSNQPQHF. The DNA of the CDR3 is TGTGCCAGCCACCGGACAGGGTATAGCAATCAGCCCCAGCATTTT.

The rearrangement uses TRBV19 and TRBJ1-6; D possibly corresponds to TRBD1 (5 bases). Germline lookup yields CDR1 LNHDA and CDR2 SQIVND (reference sequence). V was cut by 6 bases and J by 7 bases, with 13 bases left in between. CDR3 length equals 14 residues. CDR3 nucleotides: TGTGCCAGTAGGAGTGGGGCAGAAAATTCACCCCTCCACTTT. Its translation is CASRSGAENSPLHF.